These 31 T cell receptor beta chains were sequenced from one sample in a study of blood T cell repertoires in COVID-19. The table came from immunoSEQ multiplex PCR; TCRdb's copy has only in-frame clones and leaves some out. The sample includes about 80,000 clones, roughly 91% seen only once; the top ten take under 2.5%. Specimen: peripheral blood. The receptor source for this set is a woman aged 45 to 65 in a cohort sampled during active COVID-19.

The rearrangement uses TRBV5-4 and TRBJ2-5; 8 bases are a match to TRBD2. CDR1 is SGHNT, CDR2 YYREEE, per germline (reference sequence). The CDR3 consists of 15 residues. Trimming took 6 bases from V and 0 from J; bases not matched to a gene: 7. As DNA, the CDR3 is TGTGCCAGCAACTCCGGGGGGGCGTACCAAGAGACCCAGTACTTC. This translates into CASNSGGAYQETQYF.

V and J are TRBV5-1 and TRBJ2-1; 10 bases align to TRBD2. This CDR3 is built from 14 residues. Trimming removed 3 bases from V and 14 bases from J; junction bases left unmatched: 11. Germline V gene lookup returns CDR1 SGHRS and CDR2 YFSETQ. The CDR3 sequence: CASSSSTSGPTEFF. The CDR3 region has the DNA TGCGCCAGCAGCTCCTCGACTAGCGGGCCAACAGAGTTCTTC.

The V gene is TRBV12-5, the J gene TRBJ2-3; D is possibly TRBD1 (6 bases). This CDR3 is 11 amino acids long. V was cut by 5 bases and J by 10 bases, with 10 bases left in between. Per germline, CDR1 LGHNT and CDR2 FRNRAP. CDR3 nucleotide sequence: TGTGCTAGTGGTACGGGACAAGCGCAGTATTTT. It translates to CASGTGQAQYF.

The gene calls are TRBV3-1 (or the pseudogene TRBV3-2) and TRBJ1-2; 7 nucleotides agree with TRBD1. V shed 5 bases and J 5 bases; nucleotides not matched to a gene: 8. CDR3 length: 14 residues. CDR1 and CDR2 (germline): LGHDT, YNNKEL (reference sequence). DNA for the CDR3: TGTGCCAGCAGCAGGGACAGCAGTCGTTATGGCTACACCTTC. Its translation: CASSRDSSRYGYTF.

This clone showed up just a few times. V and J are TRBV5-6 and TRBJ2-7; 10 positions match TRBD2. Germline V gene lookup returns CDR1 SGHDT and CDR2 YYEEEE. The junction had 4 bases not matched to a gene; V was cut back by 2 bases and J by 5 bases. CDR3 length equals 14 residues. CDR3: CASSLGTSAHEQYF. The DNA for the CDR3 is TGTGCCAGCAGCTTAGGGACTAGCGCCCACGAGCAGTACTTC.

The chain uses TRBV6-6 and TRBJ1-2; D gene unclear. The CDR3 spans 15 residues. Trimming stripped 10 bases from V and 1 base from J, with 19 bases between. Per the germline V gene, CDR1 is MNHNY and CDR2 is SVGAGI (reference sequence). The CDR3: CATFSPAGYNYGYTF. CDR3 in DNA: TGTGCCACCTTCAGCCCCGCAGGTTATAACTATGGCTACACCTTC.

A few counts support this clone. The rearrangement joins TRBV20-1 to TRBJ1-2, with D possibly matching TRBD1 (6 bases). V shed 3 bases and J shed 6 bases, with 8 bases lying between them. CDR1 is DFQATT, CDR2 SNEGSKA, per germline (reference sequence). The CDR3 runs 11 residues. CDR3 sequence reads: CSASRQDGYTF. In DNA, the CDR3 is TGCAGTGCTAGCCGACAGGATGGCTACACCTTC.

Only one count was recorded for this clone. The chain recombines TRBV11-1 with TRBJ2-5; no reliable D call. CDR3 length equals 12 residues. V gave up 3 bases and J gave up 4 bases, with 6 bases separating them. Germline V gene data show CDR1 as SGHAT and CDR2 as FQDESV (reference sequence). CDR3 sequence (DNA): TGTGCCAGCAGCTTCGTCGGAGAGACCCAGTACTTC. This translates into CASSFVGETQYF. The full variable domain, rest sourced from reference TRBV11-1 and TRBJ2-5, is EAEVAQSPRYKITEKSQAVAFWCDPISGHATLYWYRQILGQGPELLVQFQDESVVDDSQLPKDRFSAERLKGVDSTLKIQPAELGDSAMYLCASSFVGETQYFGPGTRLLVL.

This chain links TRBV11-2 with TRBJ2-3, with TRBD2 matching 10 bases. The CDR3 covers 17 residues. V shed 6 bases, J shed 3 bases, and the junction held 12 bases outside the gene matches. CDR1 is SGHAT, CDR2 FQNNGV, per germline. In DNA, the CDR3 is TGTGCCAGCAGTCGCCGCTCGGGGACTAGCGTTACAGATACGCAGTATTTT. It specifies CASSRRSGTSVTDTQYF.

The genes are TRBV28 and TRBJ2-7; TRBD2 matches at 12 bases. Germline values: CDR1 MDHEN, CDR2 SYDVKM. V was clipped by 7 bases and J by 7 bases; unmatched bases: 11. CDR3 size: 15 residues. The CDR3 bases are TGTGCCAGCACCAAACTAGCGGGAGGCCGAGGGGAGCAGTACTTC. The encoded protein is CASTKLAGGRGEQYF. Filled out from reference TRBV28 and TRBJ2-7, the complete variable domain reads DVKVTQSSRYLVKRTGEKVFLECVQDMDHENMFWYRQDPGLGLRLIYFSYDVKMKEKGDIPEGYSVSREKKERFSLILESASTNQTSMYLCASTKLAGGRGEQYFGPGTRLTVT.

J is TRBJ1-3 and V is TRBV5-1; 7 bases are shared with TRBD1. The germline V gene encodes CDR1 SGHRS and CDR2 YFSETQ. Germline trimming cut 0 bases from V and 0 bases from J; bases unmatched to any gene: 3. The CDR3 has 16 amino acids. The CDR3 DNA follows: TGCGCCAGCAGCTTGGGACAGGGAAACTCTGGAAACACCATATATTTT. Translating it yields CASSLGQGNSGNTIYF.

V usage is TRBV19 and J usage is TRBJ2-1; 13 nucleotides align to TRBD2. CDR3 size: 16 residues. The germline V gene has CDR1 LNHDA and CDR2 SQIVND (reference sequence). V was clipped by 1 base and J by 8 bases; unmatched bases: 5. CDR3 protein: CASSIAGTSGIYEQFF. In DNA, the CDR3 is TGTGCCAGTAGTATAGCCGGGACTAGCGGGATCTATGAGCAGTTCTTC.

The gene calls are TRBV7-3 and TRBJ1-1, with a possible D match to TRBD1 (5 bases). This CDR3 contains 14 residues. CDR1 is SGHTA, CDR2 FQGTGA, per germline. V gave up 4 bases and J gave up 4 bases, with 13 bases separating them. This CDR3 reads CASSSKRGGTEAFF. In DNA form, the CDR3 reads TGTGCCAGCAGCTCGAAACGGGGGGGCACTGAAGCTTTCTTT. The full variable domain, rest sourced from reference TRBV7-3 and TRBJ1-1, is GAGVSQTPSNKVTEKGKYVELRCDPISGHTALYWYRQSLGQGPEFLIYFQGTGAADDSGLPNDRFFAVRPEGSVSTLKIQRTERGDSAVYLCASSSKRGGTEAFFGQGTRLTVV.

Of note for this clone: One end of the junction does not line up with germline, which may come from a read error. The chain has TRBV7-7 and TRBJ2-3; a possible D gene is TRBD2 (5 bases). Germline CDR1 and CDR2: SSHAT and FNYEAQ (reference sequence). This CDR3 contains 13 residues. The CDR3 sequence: CASSPTAAGTQYF. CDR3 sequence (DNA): TGTGCTAGCAGCCCCACAGCGGCTGGTACGCAGTATTTT.

The CDR3 reads CASRSGGNTEAFF. CDR3 nucleotide sequence: TGTGCCAGCAGATCAGGGGGGAACACTGAAGCTTTCTTT. The rearrangement uses TRBV6-5 and TRBJ1-1, with 7 bases aligning to TRBD1. The CDR3 has 13 amino acids. V trimming: 6 bases; J trimming: 1 base; junction bases outside the gene matches: 2. The germline V gene has CDR1 MNHEY and CDR2 SVGAGI.

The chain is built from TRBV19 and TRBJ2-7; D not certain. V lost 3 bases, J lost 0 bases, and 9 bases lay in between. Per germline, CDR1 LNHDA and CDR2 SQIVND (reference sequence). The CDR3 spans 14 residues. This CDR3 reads CASSIAAGSYEQYF. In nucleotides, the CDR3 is TGTGCCAGTAGTATTGCCGCAGGCTCCTACGAGCAGTACTTC.

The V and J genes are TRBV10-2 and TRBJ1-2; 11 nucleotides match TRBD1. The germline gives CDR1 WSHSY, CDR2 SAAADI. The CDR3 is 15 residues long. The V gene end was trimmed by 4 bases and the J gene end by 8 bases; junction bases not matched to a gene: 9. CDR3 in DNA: TGCGCCAGCAGTGCAACTAAGGGACAGGGGGACGGCTACACCTTC. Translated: CASSATKGQGDGYTF.

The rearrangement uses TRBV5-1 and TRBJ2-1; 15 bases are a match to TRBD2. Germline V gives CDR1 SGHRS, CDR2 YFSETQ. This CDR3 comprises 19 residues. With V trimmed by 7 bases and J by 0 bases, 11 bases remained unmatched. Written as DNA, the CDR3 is TGCGCCAGCGGGCCACCCGGGACTAGCGGGAGGAGCTCCTACAATGAGCAGTTCTTC. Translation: CASGPPGTSGRSSYNEQFF.

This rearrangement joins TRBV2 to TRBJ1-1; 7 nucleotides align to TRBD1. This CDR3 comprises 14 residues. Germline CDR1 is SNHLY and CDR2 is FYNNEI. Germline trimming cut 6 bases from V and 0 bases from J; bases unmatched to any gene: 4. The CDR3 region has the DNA TGTGCCAGCAGCGAGGGACAGATGAACACTGAAGCTTTCTTT. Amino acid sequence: CASSEGQMNTEAFF.

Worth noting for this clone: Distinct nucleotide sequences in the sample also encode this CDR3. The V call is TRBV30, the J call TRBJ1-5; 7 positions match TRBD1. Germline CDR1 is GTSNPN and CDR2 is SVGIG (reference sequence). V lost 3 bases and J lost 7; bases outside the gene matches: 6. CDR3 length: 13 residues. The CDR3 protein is CAWSLQGNQPQHF. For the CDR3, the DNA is TGTGCCTGGAGCCTACAGGGGAACCAGCCCCAGCATTTT.

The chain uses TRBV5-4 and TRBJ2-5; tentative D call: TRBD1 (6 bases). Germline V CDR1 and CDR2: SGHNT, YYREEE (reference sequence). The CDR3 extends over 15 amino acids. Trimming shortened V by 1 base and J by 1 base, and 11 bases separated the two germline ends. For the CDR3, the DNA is TGTGCCAGCAGCTTGCGAACAGGGCTCCAAGAGACCCAGTACTTC. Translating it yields CASSLRTGLQETQYF.

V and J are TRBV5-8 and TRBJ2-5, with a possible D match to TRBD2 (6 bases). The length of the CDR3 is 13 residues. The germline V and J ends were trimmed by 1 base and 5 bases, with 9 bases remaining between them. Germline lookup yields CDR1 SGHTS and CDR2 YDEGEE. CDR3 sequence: CASSLTSLETQYF. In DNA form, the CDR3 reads TGTGCCAGCAGCTTGACTAGCCTCGAGACCCAGTACTTC. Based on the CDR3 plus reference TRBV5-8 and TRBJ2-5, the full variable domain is EAGVTQSPTHLIKTRGQQATLRCSPISGHTSVYWYQQALGLGLQFLLWYDEGEERNRGNFPPRFSGRQFPNYSSELNVNALELEDSALYLCASSLTSLETQYFGPGTRLLVL.

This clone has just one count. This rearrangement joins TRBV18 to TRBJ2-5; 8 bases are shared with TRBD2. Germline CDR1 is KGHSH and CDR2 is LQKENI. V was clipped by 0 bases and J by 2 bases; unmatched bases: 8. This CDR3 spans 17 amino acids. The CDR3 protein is CASSPPIASGYQETQYF. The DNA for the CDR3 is TGTGCCAGCTCACCACCGATCGCTAGCGGGTATCAAGAGACCCAGTACTTC.

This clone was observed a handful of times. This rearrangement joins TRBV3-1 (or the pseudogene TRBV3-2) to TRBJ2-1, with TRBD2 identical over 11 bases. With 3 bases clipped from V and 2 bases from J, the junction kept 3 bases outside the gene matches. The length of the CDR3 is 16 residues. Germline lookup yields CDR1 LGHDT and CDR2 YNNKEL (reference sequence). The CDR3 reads CASSHSGGVPYNEQFF. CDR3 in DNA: TGTGCCAGCAGCCATAGCGGGGGGGTACCCTACAATGAGCAGTTCTTC.

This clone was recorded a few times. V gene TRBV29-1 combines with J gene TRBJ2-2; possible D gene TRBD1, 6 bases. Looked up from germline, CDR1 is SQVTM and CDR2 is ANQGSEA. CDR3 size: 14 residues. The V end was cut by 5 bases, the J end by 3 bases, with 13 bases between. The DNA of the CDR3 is TGCAGCGTTCTTCCGGGACAACACACCGGGGAGCTGTTTTTT. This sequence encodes CSVLPGQHTGELFF.

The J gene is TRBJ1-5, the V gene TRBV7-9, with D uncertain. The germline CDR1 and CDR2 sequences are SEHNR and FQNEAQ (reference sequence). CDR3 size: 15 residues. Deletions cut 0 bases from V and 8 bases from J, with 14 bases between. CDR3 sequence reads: CASSLAAGLGEPQHF. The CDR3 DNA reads TGTGCCAGCAGCTTAGCGGCGGGTCTTGGGGAGCCCCAGCATTTT.

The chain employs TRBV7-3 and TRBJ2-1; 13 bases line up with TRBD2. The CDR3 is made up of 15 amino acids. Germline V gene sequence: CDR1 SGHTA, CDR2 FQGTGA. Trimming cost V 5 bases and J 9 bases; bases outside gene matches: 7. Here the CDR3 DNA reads TGTGCCAGCAGCCCCACTAGCGGGGGGGCAGGTGAGCAGTTCTTC. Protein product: CASSPTSGGAGEQFF.

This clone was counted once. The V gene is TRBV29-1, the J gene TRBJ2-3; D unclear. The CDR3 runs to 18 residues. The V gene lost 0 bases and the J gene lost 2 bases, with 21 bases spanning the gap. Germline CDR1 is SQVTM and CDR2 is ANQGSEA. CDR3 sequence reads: CSVEDWATRVGLTDTQYF. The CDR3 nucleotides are TGCAGCGTTGAAGATTGGGCAACCCGCGTGGGCCTCACAGATACGCAGTATTTT.

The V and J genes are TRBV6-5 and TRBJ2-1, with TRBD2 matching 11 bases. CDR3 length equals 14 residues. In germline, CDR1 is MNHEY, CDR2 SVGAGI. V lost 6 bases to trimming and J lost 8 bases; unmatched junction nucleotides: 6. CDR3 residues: CASRLLAGEDEQFF. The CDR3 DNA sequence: TGTGCCAGCAGACTACTAGCGGGAGAGGATGAGCAGTTCTTC.

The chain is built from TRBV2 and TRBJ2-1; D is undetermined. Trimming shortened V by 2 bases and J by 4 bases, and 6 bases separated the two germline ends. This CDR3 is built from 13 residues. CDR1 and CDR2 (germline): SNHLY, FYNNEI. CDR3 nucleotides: TGTGCCAGCAGTGAACTCTCGTACAATGAGCAGTTCTTC. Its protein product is CASSELSYNEQFF.

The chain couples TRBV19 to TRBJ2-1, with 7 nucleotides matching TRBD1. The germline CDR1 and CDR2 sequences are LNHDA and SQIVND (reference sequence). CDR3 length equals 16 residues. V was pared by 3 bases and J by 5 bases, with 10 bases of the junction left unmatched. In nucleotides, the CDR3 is TGTGCCAGTAGTATTCGCGGACAGGCCCTGAACAATGAGCAGTTCTTC. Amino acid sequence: CASSIRGQALNNEQFF.